The rows below give T cell receptor beta chains drawn from one sample of a study of CD4 T cells in relation to SARS-CoV-2 and coronaviruses. Assay used: immunoSEQ multiplex PCR; TCRdb lists only in-frame clones, some missing. The sample records roughly 63,000 clones, about 95% being singletons. The sequenced sample consisted of naive CD4+ T cells from PBMCs. The receptors derive from a human donor in good health. CDR3s include the opening cysteine and the closing phenylalanine or tryptophan. The D gene is left open where the match is weak. Expanded clones get a size class; other rows say once, few or many, or leave the size out.

v_gene: TRBV27
d_gene: TRBD1
j_gene: TRBJ2-3
abundance: -
CDR3aa: CASSTTGLKYF
CDR3nt: TGTGCCAGCAGTACGACAGGGTTGAAGTATTTT

v_gene: TRBV10-2
d_gene: -
j_gene: TRBJ1-2
abundance: -
CDR3aa: CASSESQWRYGYTF
CDR3nt: TGCGCCAGCAGTGAGTCCCAATGGCGGTATGGCTACACCTTC

v_gene: TRBV7-9
d_gene: TRBD2
j_gene: TRBJ2-3
abundance: -
CDR3aa: CGTSATDTQYF
CDR3nt: TGCGGGACTAGCGCTACAGATACGCAGTATTTT

v_gene: TRBV10-1
d_gene: TRBD2
j_gene: TRBJ2-1
abundance: -
CDR3aa: CASSHRLAGVHEQFF
CDR3nt: TGCGCCAGCTCACATAGACTAGCGGGAGTCCATGAGCAGTTCTTC

v_gene: TRBV7-8
d_gene: -
j_gene: TRBJ2-1
abundance: few
CDR3aa: CASSPNKGEQFF
CDR3nt: TGTGCCAGCAGCCCGAACAAGGGGGAGCAGTTCTTC

v_gene: TRBV5-8
d_gene: -
j_gene: TRBJ1-2
abundance: -
CDR3aa: CASNLLTNYGYTF
CDR3nt: TGTGCCAGCAACCTATTAACTAACTATGGCTACACCTTC

v_gene: TRBV2
d_gene: -
j_gene: TRBJ1-4
abundance: -
CDR3aa: CASSTDRSKLFF
CDR3nt: TGTGCCAGCAGTACGGACCGCTCAAAACTGTTTTTT

v_gene: TRBV11-2
d_gene: TRBD2
j_gene: TRBJ2-1
abundance: -
CDR3aa: CASSLATSGSVEQFF
CDR3nt: TGTGCCAGCAGCTTAGCGACTAGCGGGAGCGTTGAGCAGTTCTTC

v_gene: TRBV7-8
d_gene: -
j_gene: TRBJ2-2
abundance: -
CDR3aa: CASSLALGQNTGELFF
CDR3nt: TGTGCCAGCAGCTTAGCTTTAGGACAGAACACCGGGGAGCTGTTTTTT

v_gene: TRBV10-2
d_gene: -
j_gene: TRBJ2-1
abundance: -
CDR3aa: CASSTNGRDNEQFF
CDR3nt: TGCGCCAGCAGCACTAACGGGAGAGACAATGAGCAGTTCTTC

v_gene: TRBV5-4
d_gene: TRBD2
j_gene: TRBJ2-7
abundance: -
CDR3aa: CASSPGGDGSYEQYF
CDR3nt: TGTGCCAGCAGTCCCGGGGGGGACGGATCCTACGAGCAGTACTTC

v_gene: TRBV4-1
d_gene: -
j_gene: TRBJ1-2
abundance: -
CDR3aa: CASSQDLAFSMDYTF
CDR3nt: TGCGCCAGCAGCCAAGATCTTGCTTTTTCTATGGACTACACCTTC

v_gene: TRBV18
d_gene: -
j_gene: TRBJ2-7
abundance: -
CDR3aa: CASSPEIPRNSKREQYF
CDR3nt: TGTGCCAGCTCACCCGAGATCCCGAGGAACAGCAAGCGCGAGCAGTACTTC

v_gene: TRBV11-2
d_gene: -
j_gene: TRBJ2-1
abundance: -
CDR3aa: CASSLSSGTYNEQFF
CDR3nt: TGTGCCAGCAGCTTAAGTAGCGGCACCTACAATGAGCAGTTCTTC

v_gene: TRBV28
d_gene: -
j_gene: TRBJ1-2
abundance: -
CDR3aa: CASRSSGGYTF
CDR3nt: TGTGCCAGCAGAAGCTCGGGGGGCTACACCTTC

v_gene: TRBV28
d_gene: -
j_gene: TRBJ1-2
abundance: -
CDR3aa: CASSPGGGGRGYTF
CDR3nt: TGTGCCAGCAGTCCCGGGGGTGGTGGCAGGGGCTACACCTTC

v_gene: TRBV6-5
d_gene: -
j_gene: TRBJ1-1
abundance: -
CDR3aa: CASSLGRARNTEAFF
CDR3nt: TGTGCCAGCAGTCTCGGAAGGGCGCGGAACACTGAAGCTTTCTTT

v_gene: TRBV7-2
d_gene: TRBD1
j_gene: TRBJ2-7
abundance: -
CDR3aa: CASSFQSGTAYYEQYF
CDR3nt: TGTGCCAGCAGCTTTCAATCCGGGACAGCTTACTACGAGCAGTACTTC

v_gene: TRBV7-9
d_gene: -
j_gene: TRBJ1-5
abundance: few
CDR3aa: CASRTWGTLGGNQPQHF
CDR3nt: TGTGCCAGCAGGACTTGGGGGACACTCGGCGGCAATCAGCCCCAGCATTTT